These T cell receptor beta chains were read from a single sample in a study of shared clonotypes between healthy human individuals. Repertoires were generated with immunoSEQ multiplex PCR, while TCRdb's copy carries only in-frame clones and drops some. Of more than 2 million clones in the sample, 95% were seen once. Material for sequencing was naive CD4+ T cells sorted from blood. The receptors shown here come from a man aged 18 to 30 in good health. Both conserved end residues are part of each CDR3. Each record gives: V gene, D gene, clone size, J gene, CDR3 protein, CDR3 DNA. The D gene is left open where the match is weak. Where a row states a size, it is once, few, many or the class of an expanded clone; other rows omit it.

TRBV7-3	.	.	TRBJ2-5	CASSRGPQETQYF	TGTGCCAGCAGCCGGGGGCCCCAAGAGACCCAGTACTTC
TRBV28	TRBD1	once	TRBJ2-7	CASSSSGTGPYGQYF	TGTGCCAGCAGTTCCTCCGGGACAGGGCCCTACGGGCAGTACTTC
TRBV6-1	.	.	TRBJ2-7	CASSDPTYEQYF	TGTGCCAGCAGTGACCCTACCTACGAGCAGTACTTC
TRBV2	.	.	TRBJ1-5	CASSEEDPRNNQPQHF	TGTGCCAGCAGTGAAGAGGACCCCCGAAACAATCAGCCCCAGCATTTT
TRBV30	.	.	TRBJ2-7	CAWSWESSEQYF	TGTGCCTGGAGTTGGGAGAGCTCCGAGCAGTACTTC
TRBV7-6	TRBD2	.	TRBJ2-7	CASSGSVASGRSEQYF	TGTGCCAGCAGCGGGAGCGTGGCTAGCGGGAGGAGCGAGCAGTACTTC
TRBV10-3	.	.	TRBJ2-1	CAISPGLDYNEQFF	TGTGCCATCAGTCCCGGCCTCGACTACAATGAGCAGTTCTTC
TRBV4-1	TRBD2	.	TRBJ2-4	CATGKGLAGVQYF	TGCGCCACCGGAAAGGGACTAGCGGGAGTTCAGTACTTC
TRBV5-6	TRBD2	.	TRBJ2-1	CASSLNTGLAGNEQFF	TGTGCCAGCAGCTTAAACACGGGACTAGCGGGGAATGAGCAGTTCTTC
TRBV28	.	.	TRBJ2-3	CASLPDIRTDTQYF	TGTGCCAGCCTCCCTGATATACGCACAGATACGCAGTATTTT
TRBV27	.	.	TRBJ1-2	CASSFRGKANYGYTF	TGTGCCAGCAGTTTCAGGGGTAAAGCTAACTATGGCTACACCTTC
TRBV2	.	once	TRBJ2-5	CASARETQYF	TGTGCCAGTGCCCGGGAGACCCAGTACTTC